A selection of T cell receptor beta chains follows, all from one sample in a study of tumor-infiltrating lymphocytes in localized non-small cell lung cancer. Sequencing was performed with immunoSEQ multiplex PCR; in TCRdb, only in-frame clones are kept and a portion is missing. The table lists under 15,000 clones, around 80% of them singletons. Material: lung tumor tissue. The source is a human donor with non-small cell lung cancer. CDR3s include the opening cysteine and the closing phenylalanine or tryptophan. Fields, in order: D gene, V gene, J gene, clone size, CDR3 DNA, CDR3 protein. The D gene is left open where the match is weak. Part of the rows lack a size; the others show once, few, many or a class for expanded clones.

d_call: .; v_call: TRBV19; j_call: TRBJ2-7; clone_size: once; cdr3_nt: TGTGCCAGTAGTCTCCGGGCCCTCTTGGGCTACGAGCAGTACTTC; cdr3_aa: CASSLRALLGYEQYF
d_call: TRBD1; v_call: TRBV19; j_call: TRBJ1-2; clone_size: .; cdr3_nt: TGTGCCATTAGCCGACAGGGTGGCTATGGCTACACCTTC; cdr3_aa: CAISRQGGYGYTF
d_call: .; v_call: TRBV9; j_call: TRBJ2-7; clone_size: .; cdr3_nt: TGTGCCAGCAGCTTGAGCGGAACCTCCTACGAGCAGTACTTC; cdr3_aa: CASSLSGTSYEQYF
d_call: .; v_call: TRBV13; j_call: TRBJ2-4; clone_size: .; cdr3_nt: TGTGCCAGCAGCTTATTTTCGGGAGCCCTAGCCAAAAACATTCAGTACTTC; cdr3_aa: CASSLFSGALAKNIQYF
d_call: TRBD1; v_call: TRBV7-8; j_call: TRBJ1-1; clone_size: .; cdr3_nt: TGTGCCAGCAGCTTAGGAAACAGGGGTGAAGCTTTCTTT; cdr3_aa: CASSLGNRGEAFF
d_call: .; v_call: TRBV5-1; j_call: TRBJ2-7; clone_size: .; cdr3_nt: TGCGCCAGCAGCCCGGGGGACAGTTGGAGGGAGCAGTACTTC; cdr3_aa: CASSPGDSWREQYF
d_call: TRBD1; v_call: TRBV27; j_call: TRBJ1-2; clone_size: .; cdr3_nt: TGTGCCAGCAGTGGCCCCCCTGGGACAGGGCCTCGCGGCTACACCTTC; cdr3_aa: CASSGPPGTGPRGYTF
d_call: .; v_call: TRBV5-3; j_call: TRBJ1-4; clone_size: once; cdr3_nt: TGTGCCAGCTCGGGGGAGCAGGGGTATGAAAAACTGTTTTTT; cdr3_aa: CASSGEQGYEKLFF
d_call: .; v_call: TRBV2; j_call: TRBJ1-2; clone_size: few; cdr3_nt: TGTGCCAGCAGAAGAGGGACGCGGGGCTACACCTTC; cdr3_aa: CASRRGTRGYTF
d_call: .; v_call: TRBV5-4; j_call: TRBJ1-6; clone_size: .; cdr3_nt: TGTGCCAGCTCGCAGGGAGGTGACTCACCCCTCCACTTT; cdr3_aa: CASSQGGDSPLHF
d_call: .; v_call: TRBV28; j_call: TRBJ2-3; clone_size: .; cdr3_nt: TGTGCCAGCAGTTTAGGGAGACAGAGCACAGATACGCAGTATTTT; cdr3_aa: CASSLGRQSTDTQYF
d_call: .; v_call: TRBV5-6; j_call: TRBJ1-1; clone_size: .; cdr3_nt: TGTGCCAGCAGCTCTGTGCGAACGAACACTGAAGCTTTCTTT; cdr3_aa: CASSSVRTNTEAFF
d_call: .; v_call: TRBV14; j_call: TRBJ2-4; clone_size: .; cdr3_nt: TGTGCCAGCAGCCAAGGGCCGGGGTCCAAAAACATTCAGTACTTC; cdr3_aa: CASSQGPGSKNIQYF
d_call: .; v_call: TRBV7-9; j_call: TRBJ1-3; clone_size: .; cdr3_nt: TGTGCCAGCAGCCAAACAGGGAACTCTGGAAACACCATATATTTT; cdr3_aa: CASSQTGNSGNTIYF
d_call: TRBD1; v_call: TRBV19; j_call: TRBJ1-2; clone_size: .; cdr3_nt: TGTGCCGGACAGGGACCTTATGGCTACACCTTC; cdr3_aa: CAGQGPYGYTF
d_call: TRBD1; v_call: TRBV19; j_call: TRBJ1-4; clone_size: .; cdr3_nt: TGTGCCAGTGTACAGGGGGGTAGAAATGAAAAACTGTTTTTT; cdr3_aa: CASVQGGRNEKLFF
d_call: .; v_call: TRBV5-1; j_call: TRBJ1-1; clone_size: .; cdr3_nt: TGCGCCAGCAGCTTGGATCCAGGGGCTAGGGGCACTGAAGCTTTCTTT; cdr3_aa: CASSLDPGARGTEAFF
d_call: TRBD1; v_call: TRBV11-3; j_call: TRBJ1-1; clone_size: .; cdr3_nt: TGTGCCAGCAGCTTAGAGGGACAGGGGAACACTGAAGCTTTCTTT; cdr3_aa: CASSLEGQGNTEAFF
d_call: TRBD1; v_call: TRBV9; j_call: TRBJ1-4; clone_size: few; cdr3_nt: TGTGCCAGCAGCCCGACAGGGACAGATGAAAAACTGTTTTTT; cdr3_aa: CASSPTGTDEKLFF
d_call: .; v_call: TRBV5-4; j_call: TRBJ2-1; clone_size: .; cdr3_nt: TGTGCCAGCAGCTTCTCCAGGGTATCATACAATGAGCAGTTCTTC; cdr3_aa: CASSFSRVSYNEQFF
d_call: .; v_call: TRBV6-5; j_call: TRBJ1-1; clone_size: few; cdr3_nt: TGTGCCACCTCGGGCCCTATGAACACTGAAGCTTTCTTT; cdr3_aa: CATSGPMNTEAFF
d_call: TRBD2; v_call: TRBV7-8; j_call: TRBJ2-7; clone_size: .; cdr3_nt: TGTGCCAGCAGCTCCGCGGGTAGCGGGGGTGGTCCCTACTACGAGCAGTACTTC; cdr3_aa: CASSSAGSGGGPYYEQYF
d_call: TRBD1; v_call: TRBV5-1; j_call: TRBJ2-5; clone_size: .; cdr3_nt: TGCGCCAGCAGCTTAGGGACAGGGAAAGAGACCCAGTACTTC; cdr3_aa: CASSLGTGKETQYF
d_call: TRBD2; v_call: TRBV7-2; j_call: TRBJ2-7; clone_size: .; cdr3_nt: TGTGCCAGCAGCTTAGGTCTGCCTCGGGGGGAAGAGCAGTACTTC; cdr3_aa: CASSLGLPRGEEQYF
d_call: .; v_call: TRBV9; j_call: TRBJ2-2; clone_size: large; cdr3_nt: TGTGCCAGCAGCGCCACTACCGGGGAGCTGTTTTTT; cdr3_aa: CASSATTGELFF
d_call: .; v_call: TRBV5-5; j_call: TRBJ2-3; clone_size: .; cdr3_nt: TGTGCCAGCCTTGAGGGACCCATCCGCACAGATACGCAGTATTTT; cdr3_aa: CASLEGPIRTDTQYF
d_call: .; v_call: TRBV5-1; j_call: TRBJ1-2; clone_size: .; cdr3_nt: TGCGCCAGCAGCTTGGGGACAGTAAACTATGGCTACACCTTC; cdr3_aa: CASSLGTVNYGYTF
d_call: .; v_call: TRBV27; j_call: TRBJ1-6; clone_size: .; cdr3_nt: TGTGCCAGCAGTTCTTCCCCGGGAAGGGGACCGAATTCACCCCTCCACTTT; cdr3_aa: CASSSSPGRGPNSPLHF
d_call: TRBD1; v_call: TRBV4-3; j_call: TRBJ1-3; clone_size: .; cdr3_nt: TGCGCCAGCAGCCAGAGACAGGGGCGAAACACCATATATTTT; cdr3_aa: CASSQRQGRNTIYF
d_call: .; v_call: TRBV14; j_call: TRBJ2-3; clone_size: .; cdr3_nt: TGTGCCAGCGGATACACAGATACGCAGTATTTT; cdr3_aa: CASGYTDTQYF
d_call: .; v_call: TRBV7-2; j_call: TRBJ1-1; clone_size: .; cdr3_nt: TGTGCCAGCAGCGCTACAGGGACGGTAACTGAAGCTTTCTTT; cdr3_aa: CASSATGTVTEAFF
d_call: TRBD1; v_call: TRBV7-9; j_call: TRBJ1-1; clone_size: .; cdr3_nt: TGTGCCAGCAGCCGCGGGGACAGGGCTGAAGCTTTCTTT; cdr3_aa: CASSRGDRAEAFF
d_call: .; v_call: TRBV6-1; j_call: TRBJ1-5; clone_size: .; cdr3_nt: TGTGCCAGCAGTGAAAACCCGGGTGGGGGGGCGACCCAGCATTTT; cdr3_aa: CASSENPGGGATQHF
d_call: .; v_call: TRBV11-2; j_call: TRBJ1-2; clone_size: .; cdr3_nt: TGTGCCAGCAGCTTGACAGCAAACTATGGCTACACCTTC; cdr3_aa: CASSLTANYGYTF
d_call: .; v_call: TRBV19; j_call: TRBJ1-4; clone_size: .; cdr3_nt: TGTGCCAGCGGGCCTCTATCTAATGAAAAACTGTTTTTT; cdr3_aa: CASGPLSNEKLFF
d_call: TRBD1; v_call: TRBV11-2; j_call: TRBJ2-2; clone_size: .; cdr3_nt: TGTGCCAGCAGCGGACGGACAGGGGCTACCGGGGAGCTGTTTTTT; cdr3_aa: CASSGRTGATGELFF
d_call: .; v_call: TRBV5-1; j_call: TRBJ1-6; clone_size: .; cdr3_nt: TGCGCCAGCAGCTTAGGGGACGATTCCACTAATTCACCCCTCCACTTT; cdr3_aa: CASSLGDDSTNSPLHF
d_call: TRBD1; v_call: TRBV11-3; j_call: TRBJ1-1; clone_size: .; cdr3_nt: TGTGCCAGCAGCTTACGTTCCGGGACAGGGGACTACAACACTGAAGCTTTCTTT; cdr3_aa: CASSLRSGTGDYNTEAFF
d_call: .; v_call: TRBV5-6; j_call: TRBJ2-1; clone_size: .; cdr3_nt: TGTGCCAGCAGCTTGCAGACAGGCAGCTCCTACAATGAGCAGTTCTTC; cdr3_aa: CASSLQTGSSYNEQFF
d_call: TRBD1; v_call: TRBV13; j_call: TRBJ1-5; clone_size: .; cdr3_nt: TGTGCCAGCAGCTTAGGCCGGGGGACAGGGGGTCAGCCCCAGCATTTT; cdr3_aa: CASSLGRGTGGQPQHF